This T cell receptor beta chain is drawn from a study of siplizumab effects on memory and regulatory T cells. TCRdb's table, derived via immunoSEQ multiplex PCR, lists solely in-frame clones and lacks some. The table includes fewer than 70,000 clones, about 87% detected once. Overall study results and limits: Both greater diversity than memory cells and a major contribution to the alloresponse seemed to characterize naive T cells.

The CDR3 extends over 15 amino acids. V was trimmed by 2 bases and J by 1 base, leaving 9 bases between them. Germline values: CDR1 SGHRS, CDR2 YFSETQ. As concerns this clone: Its cognate antigen is unknown.

The chain carries TRBV5-1 and TRBJ2-2, with D maybe TRBD1 (6 bases). Sequenced input: Tregs sorted from blood. This sequence originates from a human donor in good health. CDR3 nucleotides: TGCGCCAGCAGCTTAGGGACACTGAACACCGGGGAGCTGTTTTTT. This sequence encodes CASSLGTLNTGELFF.